This section outlines one TCR beta chain sequence together with its context. The antigen remains unidentified. These data belong to a study of cytomegalovirus exposure and HLA in healthy donors. General study points: The authors enumerated 150 to 200 TCR beta chains as linked to cytomegalovirus. Likely technical artifact: a cluster of highly shared sequence variants. Later analysis associated a missense DCLRE1C variant with TCR beta V- and J-gene trimming. Evidence from a later analysis indicated that most CMV-associated TCR beta chains looked HLA-restricted.

13 Jbeta primers and 60 Vbeta primers were used for the PCR. Measured with immunoSEQ multiplex PCR; TCRdb has only the in-frame clones, and not every one. The data contain approximately 110,000 clones, 75% to 80% of them singletons. Looked up from germline, CDR1 is SQVTM and CDR2 is ANQGSEA. The CDR3 spans 13 residues. V dropped 4 bases and J dropped 5; count of bases not matched to a gene: 7. The genes are TRBV29-1 and TRBJ2-5; TRBD2 matches at 7 bases. The receptor was derived from a man between 35 and 55 years old in good health and CMV-seronegative. The specimen was PBMCs. CDR3 coding DNA: TGCAGCGTTGTCCGGGGGGTAAAGGAGACCCAGTACTTC. The encoded protein is CSVVRGVKETQYF.